A selection of T cell receptor beta chains follows, all from one sample in a study of blood T cells in healthy people across ages. TCRdb fed the 5' RACE reads into MiXCR, producing one record per CDR3 protein. The sample contains more than 1 million distinct CDR3 sequences, more than 40% of which appear only once. The specimen was blood. All receptors derive from a woman aged 60 to 75 in good health. CDR3s include the opening cysteine and the closing phenylalanine or tryptophan. Each record gives: clone size, D gene, J gene, V gene, CDR3 protein, CDR3 DNA. D genes are given only for firm matches. Expanded clones get a size class; other rows say once, few or many, or leave the size out.

>.|TRBD2|TRBJ2-1|TRBV20-1
CSAREGAGGLYNEQFF
TGCAGTGCTAGAGAAGGCGCGGGAGGGCTGTACAATGAGCAGTTCTTC
>once|.|TRBJ2-1|TRBV25-1
CASSADFGNNEQFF
TGTGCCAGCAGTGCCGATTTCGGTAACAATGAGCAGTTCTTC
>.|TRBD2|TRBJ2-5|TRBV12-3/TRBV12-4
CASGRGGFVNEQYF
TGTGCTAGCGGGAGAGGGGGGTTTGTGAATGAGCAGTACTTC
>few|.|TRBJ2-3|TRBV14
CASSQGLTDTQYF
TGTGCCAGCAGCCAAGGGCTCACAGATACGCAGTATTTT
>.|.|TRBJ1-2|TRBV18
CASSPDLNYGYTF
TGTGCCAGCTCACCAGACCTTAACTATGGCTACACCTTC
>.|.|TRBJ2-7|TRBV5-1
CASSLDMGGLGEQYF
TGCGCCAGCAGCCTCGATATGGGGGGTCTGGGCGAGCAGTACTTC
>.|TRBD1|TRBJ2-7|TRBV29-1
CSVKASGQHYEQYF
TGCAGCGTCAAAGCATCGGGACAGCACTACGAGCAGTACTTC
>.|.|TRBJ2-3|TRBV10-2
CASRALGWSDTQYF
TGCGCCAGCAGGGCCCTGGGGTGGTCAGATACGCAGTATTTT
>few|TRBD2|TRBJ2-1|TRBV7-2
CASSLREWDEQFF
TGTGCCAGCAGCCTGCGGGAGTGGGATGAGCAGTTCTTC
>.|.|TRBJ2-7|TRBV5-1
CASSAGNVYEQYF
TGCGCCAGCAGCGCCGGGAATGTCTACGAGCAGTACTTC
>few|.|TRBJ2-7|TRBV10-3
CAISDPARTVYEQYF
TGTGCCATCAGTGACCCCGCCCGGACAGTCTACGAGCAGTACTTC
>once|.|TRBJ2-3|TRBV10-3
CAISEDKRPVGTDTQYF
TGTGCCATCAGTGAGGATAAGCGCCCTGTGGGGACAGATACGCAGTATTTT
>.|.|TRBJ2-1|TRBV9
CASSGPLVGVEQFF
TGTGCCAGCAGCGGGCCACTAGTTGGGGTGGAGCAGTTCTTC
>many|TRBD1|TRBJ2-5|TRBV12-3/TRBV12-4
CASSLSRSMTGFRETQYF
TGTGCCAGCAGTTTATCACGCTCGATGACAGGGTTTCGGGAGACCCAGTACTTC
>few|TRBD2|TRBJ2-7|TRBV7-9
CASSLPGGSLLREQYF
TGTGCCAGCAGCTTACCGGGGGGAAGTCTCCTCAGGGAGCAGTACTTC
>few|TRBD2|TRBJ2-7|TRBV29-1
CSVGLAGTEQYF
TGCAGCGTTGGACTAGCGGGGACCGAGCAGTACTTC
>.|.|TRBJ2-1|TRBV27
CASSLPDRYNEQFF
TGTGCCAGCAGTCTCCCCGACAGATACAATGAGCAGTTCTTC
>once|TRBD2|TRBJ2-1|TRBV3-1
CASSQVGLAGGSNAQFF
TGTGCCAGCAGCCAAGTCGGTCTAGCGGGGGGGTCCAATGCGCAGTTCTTC
>.|.|TRBJ2-6|TRBV27
CASSYYAGANVLTF
TGTGCCAGCAGTTACTACGCTGGGGCCAACGTCCTGACTTTC
>.|TRBD2|TRBJ2-1|TRBV11-1
CASSLGRLAGGFEQFF
TGTGCCAGCAGCTTAGGACGGCTAGCGGGAGGGTTTGAGCAGTTCTTC
>.|TRBD2|TRBJ2-3|TRBV3-1
CASSQGLAEASTQYF
TGTGCCAGCAGCCAGGGACTAGCGGAGGCTAGTACGCAGTATTTT
>.|.|TRBJ2-7|TRBV20-1
CSARATWSHYEQYF
TGCAGTGCTAGAGCCACTTGGTCCCACTACGAGCAGTACTTC
>.|TRBD2|TRBJ2-7|TRBV7-8
CAGSAGLAESYYEQYF
TGTGCCGGCAGCGCGGGACTAGCTGAATCCTACTACGAGCAGTACTTC
>few|.|TRBJ1-5|TRBV3-1
CASSPEGGGNQPQHF
TGTGCCAGCAGCCCCGAGGGGGGCGGCAATCAGCCCCAGCATTTT
>.|.|TRBJ2-5|TRBV29-1
CSVEGRRKETQYF
TGCAGCGTTGAGGGGCGGAGAAAAGAGACCCAGTACTTC
>.|TRBD2|TRBJ2-1|TRBV6-2/TRBV6-3
CTSSGDYSRNEQFF
TGTACCAGCAGCGGGGACTACTCTCGTAATGAGCAGTTCTTC
>.|TRBD1|TRBJ2-7|TRBV19
CASSSGTGAIEQYF
TGTGCCAGTAGTAGCGGGACAGGGGCGATCGAGCAGTACTTC
>.|.|TRBJ2-5|TRBV18
CASSRDMQAEETQYF
TGTGCCAGCTCACGTGATATGCAGGCTGAAGAGACCCAGTACTTC
>few|.|TRBJ2-7|TRBV27
CASSFGLASLGYEQYF
TGTGCCAGCAGTTTTGGCTTAGCTTCACTTGGGTACGAGCAGTACTTC
>few|TRBD2|TRBJ2-7|TRBV12-3/TRBV12-4
CASSIGTGLANEQYF
TGTGCCAGCAGCATCGGGACCGGACTAGCTAATGAGCAGTACTTC
>few|.|TRBJ1-1|TRBV14
CASSQEVAVITEAFF
TGTGCCAGCAGCCAAGAAGTCGCAGTTATCACTGAAGCTTTCTTT
>.|.|TRBJ2-7|TRBV6-5
CASSPQGGAYEQYF
TGTGCCAGCAGCCCACAAGGTGGGGCCTACGAGCAGTACTTC